The 17 T cell receptor beta chains listed next were all sequenced from one sample in a study of early T cells in non-severe SARS-CoV-2 infection. TCRdb analysed the 5' RACE reads with MiXCR anew, one entry per CDR3 protein. The sample yields approximately 76,000 distinct CDR3 sequences, around 15% seen once. The specimen was whole blood. The receptors were gathered from an adult who was a healthcare worker with PCR-confirmed SARS-CoV-2 infection or an uninfected control (not recorded which).

The CDR3 spells CASCPSGGPSYEQYF. Here the CDR3 DNA reads TGTGCCAGCTGCCCCAGCGGGGGGCCATCCTACGAGCAGTACTTC. V and J are TRBV3-1 and TRBJ2-7; 9 bases match TRBD2. This CDR3 has 15 residues. From germline, CDR1 is LGHDT and CDR2 YNNKEL (reference sequence). V shed 8 bases and J 1 base; nucleotides not matched to a gene: 9.

Many counts were recorded for this clonotype. This chain links TRBV10-2 with TRBJ2-3; no firm D call. The ends were cut back, 7 bases at V and 7 bases at J, with 15 bases in the middle. Per the germline V gene, CDR1 is WSHSY and CDR2 is SAAADI. The CDR3 totals 13 residues. The CDR3 here is CASTPLLAYTQYF. CDR3 nucleotides: TGCGCCAGCACCCCCCTCTTGGCGTATACGCAGTATTTT.

The gene calls are TRBV29-1 and TRBJ2-3, with D perhaps matching TRBD2 (6 bases). V lost 7 bases and J lost 2, with 16 bases in between. This CDR3 is 14 amino acids long. CDR1 and CDR2 (germline): SQVTM, ANQGSEA. CDR3 in DNA: TGCAGCGCCGATATCGGACTATTCACAGATACGCAGTATTTT. Translating gives CSADIGLFTDTQYF.

The chain combines TRBV5-1 with TRBJ2-7; 7 bases fit TRBD2. CDR3 size: 15 residues. Germline CDR1 reads SGHRS; CDR2 reads YFSETQ. Losses at the gene ends were 1 base for V and 2 bases for J; bases not matched to a gene: 6. The CDR3 loop is CASSLMASGPYEQYF. CDR3 DNA: TGCGCCAGCAGCTTGATGGCTAGCGGTCCCTACGAGCAGTACTTC.

The chain has TRBV7-9 and TRBJ2-5; D gene unclear. V was trimmed by 2 bases and J by 5 bases, leaving 9 bases between them. The germline CDR1 and CDR2 sequences are SEHNR and FQNEAQ (reference sequence). The CDR3 covers 13 residues. CDR3: CASSLLEAETQYF. CDR3 nucleotide sequence: TGTGCCAGCAGCTTACTCGAGGCGGAGACCCAGTACTTC.

This clonotype has more than one count but fewer than ten. The junction departs from the called germline gene at one end, perhaps through a read error. The rearrangement links TRBV12-3 or TRBV12-4 to TRBJ1-6, with D possibly matching TRBD1 (5 bases). This CDR3 is 14 amino acids long. The CDR3 nucleotides are TGTGCCAGCGCGGGGGTTCTAGATAATTCACCCCTCCATTTT. This encodes CASAGVLDNSPLHF.

This sequence joins TRBV4-1 and TRBJ2-4, with D perhaps matching TRBD2 (5 bases). With 0 bases removed from V and 7 bases from J, the gap between germline ends came to 19 bases. This CDR3 is built from 17 residues. The germline V gene encodes CDR1 MGHRA and CDR2 YSYEKL. CDR3 amino acids: CASSQEAQPRAGNIQYF. The DNA of the CDR3 is TGCGCCAGCAGCCAAGAGGCACAGCCCCGTGCGGGTAACATTCAGTACTTC.

This clonotype was observed at least ten times. CDR3 nucleotide sequence: TGTGCCAGCAGCCCGCAGACCGAAGATACGCAGTATTTT. It specifies CASSPQTEDTQYF. The chain employs TRBV7-9 and TRBJ2-3; D gene ambiguous. V was pared by 5 bases and J by 5 bases, with 11 bases between. Per germline, CDR1 SEHNR and CDR2 FQNEAQ (reference sequence). The CDR3 spans 13 residues.

This clonotype was seen many times. One end of the junction varies from germline; a read error may be responsible. The chain joins TRBV7-7 to TRBJ2-7; possible D gene TRBD1, 6 bases. The germline CDR1 and CDR2 sequences are SSHAT and FNYEAQ (reference sequence). The CDR3 is 14 amino acids. The CDR3 DNA is TGTGCTAGCAGCTTAGGTGAGGGGGCCTACGAGCAGTACTTC. Its translation is CASSLGEGAYEQYF.

For the CDR3, the DNA is TGCGCCAGCAGCCTAGGGGGGGCCAGCGAGACCCAGTACTTC. Protein product: CASSLGGASETQYF. The V call is TRBV5-1, the J call TRBJ2-5, with D tentatively TRBD2 (7 bases). V was pared by 4 bases and J by 5 bases, with 15 bases between. This CDR3 is 14 amino acids long. Germline V CDR1 and CDR2: SGHRS, YFSETQ.

This clonotype was counted ten times or more. The chain is built from TRBV7-9 and TRBJ2-6, with unresolved D. V lost 1 base to trimming and J lost 1 base, with 11 bases between them. The CDR3 has 17 amino acids. Germline assignment: CDR1 SEHNR and CDR2 FQNEAQ (reference sequence). The CDR3 DNA follows: TGTGCCAGCAGCTTAGATTGGCGGCGGTCTGGGGCCAACGTCCTGACTTTC. It is translated as CASSLDWRRSGANVLTF.

The chain employs TRBV3-1 and TRBJ2-5; the match to TRBD2 covers 8 bases. V lost 4 bases and J lost 6; bases outside the gene matches: 10. The CDR3 runs 15 residues. CDR1 is LGHDT, CDR2 YNNKEL, per germline (reference sequence). The CDR3 nucleotides are TGTGCCAGCAGCCGCCGGGCAGCGGGGGAACAGACCCAGTACTTC. Amino acid sequence: CASSRRAAGEQTQYF.

This clonotype was counted at least ten times. This chain connects TRBV11-2 to TRBJ2-3, with D perhaps matching TRBD2 (6 bases). The germline CDR1 and CDR2 sequences are SGHAT and FQNNGV. The germline V and J ends were trimmed by 5 bases and 3 bases, with 18 bases remaining between them. The CDR3 has 16 amino acids. CDR3 residues: CASSRLDRALTDTQYF. For the CDR3, the DNA is TGTGCCAGCAGCCGACTAGATCGAGCTCTAACAGATACGCAGTATTTT. Using reference TRBV11-2 and TRBJ2-3 for the parts outside the CDR3, the full variable domain is EAGVAQSPRYKIIEKRQSVAFWCNPISGHATLYWYQQILGQGPKLLIQFQNNGVVDDSQLPKDRFSAERLKGVDSTLKIQPAKLEDSAVYLCASSRLDRALTDTQYFGPGTRLTVL.

The chain links TRBV11-1 to TRBJ2-7; D possibly corresponds to TRBD1 (5 bases). The length of the CDR3 is 14 residues. Germline values: CDR1 SGHAT, CDR2 FQDESV (reference sequence). V dropped 1 base and J dropped 5 bases, with 12 bases sitting between them. In DNA, the CDR3 is TGTGCCAGCAGCTTAGAGCCAGGGTGGGACGAGCAGTACTTC. Amino acid sequence: CASSLEPGWDEQYF. Drawing the rest from reference TRBV11-1 and TRBJ2-7, the complete variable domain is EAEVAQSPRYKITEKSQAVAFWCDPISGHATLYWYRQILGQGPELLVQFQDESVVDDSQLPKDRFSAERLKGVDSTLKIQPAELGDSAMYLCASSLEPGWDEQYFGPGTRLTVT.

This chain uses TRBV4-2 with TRBJ2-7; 10 bases are a match to TRBD2. Germline trimming cut 6 bases from V and 4 bases from J; bases unmatched to any gene: 6. The CDR3 has 14 residues. The germline V gene has CDR1 LGHNA and CDR2 YNFKEQ. The CDR3 spells CASRPGTSEYEQYF. The CDR3 DNA is TGTGCCAGCAGACCTGGGACTAGCGAGTACGAGCAGTACTTC.

The sample holds a few counts of this clonotype. The chain employs TRBV12-3 or TRBV12-4 and TRBJ2-4; D remains unclear. V was clipped by 6 bases and J by 6 bases, with 9 bases between them. The CDR3 length is 12 residues. The CDR3 DNA sequence: TGTGCCAGCAGAAAGCCAGGAAACATTCAGTACTTC. This sequence encodes CASRKPGNIQYF.

This clonotype was seen at least ten times. CDR3 nucleotides: TGTGCCAGCAGTGAGGGTTGGGGACTCCAGCCCCAGCATTTT. Translation gives CASSEGWGLQPQHF. The chain joins TRBV6-4 to TRBJ1-5; perhaps TRBD1 as D (5 bases). Trimming stripped 3 bases from V and 7 bases from J, with 13 bases between. This CDR3 region has 14 residues. The germline CDR1 and CDR2 sequences are MRHNA and SNTAGT.